Following are 24 T cell receptor beta chains from one sample sequenced in a study of T cells in Graves' hyperthyroidism and ophthalmopathy. Using RNA transcripts as the source, TCR beta CDR3 regions were amplified. The primer set for the first-round RT-PCR of the TCR CDR3 was HTBI. TCRdb fed the multiplex PCR reads into MiXCR, producing one record per CDR3 protein. The table shows over 450,000 distinct CDR3 sequences, with under 20% occurring only once. Material: blood. These receptors came from a woman between 18 and 30 years old with Graves' ophthalmopathy.

This clonotype was seen many times. DNA for the CDR3: TGCGCCAGCATCTTAGGGGGGGGCCTGTACGAGCAGTACTTC. Translated, it gives CASILGGGLYEQYF. This chain links TRBV5-1 with TRBJ2-7; D is perhaps TRBD2 (7 bases). Germline CDR1 and CDR2: SGHRS and YFSETQ. Trimming removed 6 bases from V and 4 bases from J, with 17 bases in between. The length of the CDR3 is 14 residues.

This clonotype showed up many times. The rearrangement uses TRBV3-1 and TRBJ2-3, with 8 bases that match TRBD1. This CDR3 is built from 15 residues. J was trimmed by 0 bases and V by 1 base; bases with no gene match: 0. The germline gives CDR1 LGHDT, CDR2 YNNKEL (reference sequence). The CDR3 spells CASSQGQGSTDTQYF. As DNA, the CDR3 is TGTGCCAGCAGCCAAGGACAGGGGAGCACAGATACGCAGTATTTT.

The gene calls are TRBV3-1 and TRBJ2-3, with 7 bases aligning to TRBD2. The CDR3 covers 16 residues. Looked up from germline, CDR1 is LGHDT and CDR2 is YNNKEL (reference sequence). V dropped 1 base and J dropped 1; count of bases not matched to a gene: 5. The CDR3 coding sequence is TGTGCCAGCAGCCAAGTACCCGCGGGGGGCACAGATACGCAGTATTTT. This codes for CASSQVPAGGTDTQYF.

The chain recombines TRBV28 with TRBJ2-1, with D maybe TRBD2 (5 bases). Germline lookup yields CDR1 MDHEN and CDR2 SYDVKM. V was clipped by 6 bases and J by 8 bases, with 17 bases between them. The CDR3 extends over 14 amino acids. CDR3 in amino acids: CASRKNGVSDEQFF. DNA for the CDR3: TGTGCCAGCAGGAAGAACGGGGTTTCGGATGAGCAGTTCTTC.

This clonotype was counted a few times. The chain employs TRBV27 and TRBJ2-3; tentatively, D is TRBD1 or TRBD2 (5 bases each). V shed 6 bases and J shed 0 bases, with 16 bases lying between them. This CDR3 has 16 amino acids. CDR1 is MNHEY and CDR2 is SMNVEV in the germline V gene (reference sequence). CDR3: CASSSGPGPSTDTQYF. DNA of the CDR3: TGTGCCAGCAGCTCCGGGCCGGGGCCTAGCACAGATACGCAGTATTTT.

In the case of this clonotype: The junction does not match germline at one end; this may be a read error. This chain joins TRBV7-2 and TRBJ2-1, with 9 positions matching TRBD1. This CDR3 has 15 residues. CDR1 is SGHTA and CDR2 is FQGNSA in the germline V gene. CDR3 coding DNA: TGTGCCAGCAGCCCTTGGGACAGGGTCGACAATGGGCAGTTCTTC. This translates into CASSPWDRVDNGQFF.

V is TRBV7-2 and J is TRBJ2-1; D gene unclear. V lost 0 bases and J 0 bases, leaving 6 bases between the germline ends. The length of the CDR3 is 15 residues. Germline assignment: CDR1 SGHTA and CDR2 FQGNSA. The CDR3 protein is CASSLAVSSYNEQFF. CDR3 bases: TGTGCCAGCAGCTTAGCTGTGAGCTCCTACAATGAGCAGTTCTTC.

This clonotype was observed a few times. This chain uses TRBV9 with TRBJ2-7, with TRBD1 matching 10 bases. The V segment lost 3 bases and the J segment 1 base; nucleotides outside the gene matches: 4. The CDR3 spans 15 residues. Germline V gene data show CDR1 as SGDLS and CDR2 as YYNGEE. CDR3 loop: CASSGGDRGSYEQYF. DNA for the CDR3: TGTGCCAGCAGCGGTGGGGACAGGGGATCCTACGAGCAGTACTTC.

This clonotype was detected only a few times. This chain connects TRBV25-1 to TRBJ2-3; D not resolved. The CDR3 sequence is 15 residues long. V was clipped by 2 bases and J by 2 bases, with 11 bases between them. Germline V gene sequence: CDR1 MGHDK, CDR2 SYGVNS. The CDR3 protein is CASSEARGSTDTQYF. The CDR3 DNA reads as TGTGCCAGCAGTGAAGCAAGAGGCTCCACAGATACGCAGTATTTT.

This clonotype was found a few times. This chain joins TRBV11-2 and TRBJ2-6; D unresolved. V lost 0 bases, J lost 4 bases, and 13 bases lay in between. The CDR3 consists of 17 residues. Germline CDR1 reads SGHAT; CDR2 reads FQNNGV. In DNA form, the CDR3 reads TGTGCCAGCAGCTTAGATCTATGGGTTACCGGGGCCAACGTCCTGACTTTC. It encodes CASSLDLWVTGANVLTF. The full variable domain, with the rest looked up from reference TRBV11-2 and TRBJ2-6, is EAGVAQSPRYKIIEKRQSVAFWCNPISGHATLYWYQQILGQGPKLLIQFQNNGVVDDSQLPKDRFSAERLKGVDSTLKIQPAKLEDSAVYLCASSLDLWVTGANVLTFGAGSRLTVL.

This clonotype was observed at least ten times. The chain employs TRBV18 and TRBJ2-7; D not resolved. The CDR3 covers 14 residues. Germline values: CDR1 KGHSH, CDR2 LQKENI. V lost 3 bases and J 1 base, leaving 10 bases between the germline ends. The CDR3, as DNA: TGTGCCAGCTCACCCGGGCCAGGTTCCTACGAGCAGTACTTC. Translated, it gives CASSPGPGSYEQYF.

A few counts support this clonotype. The CDR3 coding sequence is TGTGCCAGCAGTTACTCGAGCAGTTTTGAAAAACTGTTTTTT. It codes for CASSYSSSFEKLFF. The V gene is TRBV6-5, the J gene TRBJ1-4; D uncertain. Per germline, CDR1 MNHEY and CDR2 SVGAGI. V dropped 0 bases and J dropped 7 bases, with 9 bases sitting between them. The CDR3 has 14 residues.

This clonotype was seen ten or more times. The chain uses TRBV27 and TRBJ2-7, with D possibly being TRBD2 (5 bases). The CDR3 contains 17 residues. CDR1 and CDR2 from the germline V gene are MNHEY and SMNVEV (reference sequence). V lost 4 bases to trimming and J lost 0 bases, with 19 bases between them. The chain's CDR3 is CASSSPRAGLPSYEQYF. CDR3 coding DNA: TGTGCCAGCAGTTCCCCTCGGGCGGGCCTACCCTCCTACGAGCAGTACTTC.

The sample holds many counts of this clonotype. The chain links TRBV20-1 to TRBJ2-1, with 13 positions matching TRBD2. The germline V gene encodes CDR1 DFQATT and CDR2 SNEGSKA (reference sequence). The CDR3 is 17 residues long. Trimming took 0 bases from V and 7 from J; bases not matched to a gene: 9. CDR3 DNA: TGCAGTGCTAGAGAAGAGAGGGGACTAGCGGGGAGAAATGAGCAGTTCTTC. This encodes CSAREERGLAGRNEQFF.

This clonotype was seen ten or more times. The rearrangement links TRBV28 to TRBJ1-5, with 8 bases fitting TRBD1. Germline V gene lookup returns CDR1 MDHEN and CDR2 SYDVKM. Trimming removed 5 bases from V and 1 base from J; junction bases left unmatched: 7. The CDR3 has 16 residues. The CDR3 here is CASSALDRGSNQPQHF. Here the CDR3 DNA reads TGTGCCAGCAGTGCCCTCGACAGGGGAAGCAATCAGCCCCAGCATTTT.

This clonotype was counted ten times or more. Its ends do not fully match the called genes, so a read error is possible. The chain joins TRBV5-1 to TRBJ1-1, with D unresolved. Germline-derived CDR1 and CDR2 are SGHRS and YFSETQ. CDR3 length equals 14 residues. CDR3 amino acids: CASSSRTENTEAFF. CDR3 in DNA: TGTGCCAGCAGCTCCCGGACGGAGAACACTGAAGCTTTCTTT.

The V and J genes are TRBV29-1 and TRBJ1-1, with D possibly being TRBD1 (5 bases). The CDR3 runs 14 residues. V dropped 3 bases and J dropped 0 bases, with 11 bases sitting between them. Germline V gene data show CDR1 as SQVTM and CDR2 as ANQGSEA. The CDR3 coding sequence is TGCAGCGTTGATGAGTTGGGGCTGAACACTGAAGCTTTCTTT. Its protein is CSVDELGLNTEAFF.

Many counts were recorded for this clonotype. The genes are TRBV5-1 and TRBJ2-1; D uncertain. Trimming removed 1 base at V and 2 bases at J, with 16 bases between. The CDR3 consists of 17 residues. Germline V gives CDR1 SGHRS, CDR2 YFSETQ. Here the CDR3 DNA reads TGCGCCAGCAGCTTGCCCGTAGACCCCAGTGCCTACAATGAGCAGTTCTTC. It encodes CASSLPVDPSAYNEQFF.

The chain recombines TRBV9 with TRBJ2-7; D perhaps matches TRBD2 (7 bases). CDR1 is SGDLS, CDR2 YYNGEE, per germline. The V and J ends lost 1 base and 2 bases respectively, with 13 bases between them. This CDR3 region has 15 residues. CDR3 protein: CASSVSGGHTYEQYF. CDR3 nucleotides: TGTGCCAGCAGCGTATCGGGGGGACATACCTACGAGCAGTACTTC.

V usage is TRBV18 and J usage is TRBJ2-7; D might be TRBD1 (5 bases). This CDR3 spans 17 amino acids. CDR1 is KGHSH, CDR2 LQKENI, per germline. Deletions cut 6 bases from V and 0 bases from J, with 21 bases between. CDR3 DNA sequence: TGTGCCAGCTCCCCAATTAAGACGACGACAGTCTCCTACGAGCAGTACTTC. This gives the protein CASSPIKTTTVSYEQYF.

The sample holds a few counts of this clonotype. The V gene is TRBV7-9, the J gene TRBJ2-1, with D unclear. CDR1 SEHNR and CDR2 FQNEAQ come from the germline V gene (reference sequence). V lost 1 base, J lost 7 bases, and 17 bases lay in between. This CDR3 comprises 16 residues. In nucleotides, the CDR3 is TGTGCCAGCAGCTTAGGGGCCCTAGGCGTCCGAAATGAGCAGTTCTTC. Protein sequence: CASSLGALGVRNEQFF.

This clonotype was recorded many times. This chain links TRBV19 with TRBJ2-1; TRBD2 might be the D (6 bases). The CDR3 sequence is 13 residues long. Germline-derived CDR1 and CDR2 are LNHDA and SQIVND (reference sequence). Trimming removed 3 bases from V and 8 bases from J, with 11 bases in between. The CDR3 loop is CASSIAWGDEQFF. CDR3 coding DNA: TGTGCCAGTAGTATTGCGTGGGGGGATGAGCAGTTCTTC.

This clonotype was seen ten or more times. The rearrangement joins TRBV5-5 to TRBJ1-2; TRBD1 matches 7 bases. The CDR3 has 14 amino acids. The V gene end was trimmed by 7 bases and the J gene end by 2 bases; junction bases not matched to a gene: 8. Per the germline V gene, CDR1 is SGHKS and CDR2 is YYEKEE (reference sequence). CDR3 loop: CASGETTGNYGYTF. The CDR3 coding sequence is TGTGCCAGCGGGGAAACGACAGGGAACTATGGCTACACCTTC.

This clonotype was recorded at least ten times. The chain combines TRBV20-1 with TRBJ1-1; D remains ambiguous. Trimming stripped 3 bases from V and 7 bases from J, with 12 bases between. CDR1 and CDR2 from the germline V gene are DFQATT and SNEGSKA (reference sequence). The CDR3 spans 12 residues. DNA of the CDR3: TGCAGTGCTAGGTCATTCCGGGTTGAAGCTTTCTTT. It yields the protein CSARSFRVEAFF.